This paragraph covers one T cell receptor beta chain sequence. What it recognizes is unknown. The data were obtained in a study of cytomegalovirus exposure and HLA in healthy donors. Findings and caveats of the study: The number of N-insertions in an Asian-associated ancestry cluster was reportedly below the 666-donor mean in a later analysis.

In the PCR, 60 Vbeta and 13 Jbeta primers were used. The method was immunoSEQ multiplex PCR; TCRdb's version includes in-frame clones alone and lacks a portion of them. The sample has around 180,000 clones; more than 70% are singletons. Germline assignment: CDR1 ENHRY and CDR2 SYGVKD. The J segment lost 3 bases and the V segment lost 4 bases, leaving 8 bases of the junction unmatched. The CDR3 extends over 17 amino acids. The gene calls are TRBV10-3 and TRBJ2-1; TRBD1 matches at 11 bases. Sequencing input: PBMCs. This sequence originates from a woman aged 40 to 49 in good health and CMV-seronegative. Written as DNA, the CDR3 is TGTGCCATCAGTGGGGGACAGGACAGGGGGCTCTACAATGAGCAGTTCTTC. Translated, it gives CAISGGQDRGLYNEQFF.